One T cell receptor (beta chain) is described in this entry. As every portion of the isolated RNA was reverse transcribed, the sequencing read expressed TCRB transcripts. Clones were read by immunoSEQ multiplex PCR, and TCRdb kept only the in-frame ones, dropping some. The sample lists about 320,000 clones, 14% occurring once. V was clipped by 3 bases and J by 4 bases, with 10 bases between them. This CDR3 contains 13 residues. CDR1 SGDLS and CDR2 YYNGEE come from the germline V gene. The data belong to a study of beta chain features in type 1 diabetes. The sequence came from a man aged 25 to 40 in good health. J is TRBJ1-2 and V is TRBV9; possible D gene TRBD1, 5 bases. Sequenced input: central memory CD4+ T cells from blood. CDR3 region: CASSAQRGYGYTF. The DNA for the CDR3 is TGTGCCAGCAGCGCCCAGAGGGGCTATGGCTACACCTTC.